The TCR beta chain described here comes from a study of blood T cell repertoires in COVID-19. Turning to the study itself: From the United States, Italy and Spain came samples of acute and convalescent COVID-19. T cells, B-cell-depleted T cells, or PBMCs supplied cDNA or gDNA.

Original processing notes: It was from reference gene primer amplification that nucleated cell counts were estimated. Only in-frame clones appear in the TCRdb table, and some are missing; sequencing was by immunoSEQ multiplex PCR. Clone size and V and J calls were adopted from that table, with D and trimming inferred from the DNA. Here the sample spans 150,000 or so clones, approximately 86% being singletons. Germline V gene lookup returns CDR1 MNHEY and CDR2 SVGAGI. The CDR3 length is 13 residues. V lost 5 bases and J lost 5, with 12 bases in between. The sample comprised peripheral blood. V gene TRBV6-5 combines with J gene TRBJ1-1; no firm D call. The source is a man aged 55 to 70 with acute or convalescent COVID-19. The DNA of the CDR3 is TGTGCCAGCAGTAAAACCCGGGGTACTGAAGCTTTCTTT. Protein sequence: CASSKTRGTEAFF.